This T cell receptor (beta chain) stems from a study of yellow fever vaccine responses in identical twins. Trimming pared 0 bases from V and 3 bases from J, leaving 17 bases between. Per the germline V gene, CDR1 is MNHEY and CDR2 is SVGAGI. The CDR3 is made up of 17 amino acids. Study results and limitations: Twins reportedly mounted vaccine T cell responses that seemed partly convergent, partly personalized.

A single record per CDR3 protein comes from TCRdb applying MiXCR to the RT-PCR reads. The sample has some 5,000 distinct CDR3 sequences, 77% seen once. On this clonotype itself: No antigen is known for it.

This specimen consisted of T cells from blood (PBMCs), unsorted or a sorted subset (not recorded which), obtained before or after yellow fever vaccination (not recorded which). The sequence derives from a woman aged 18-29 years who received the yellow fever vaccine. The chain uses TRBV6-5 and TRBJ1-1, with a tentative D call TRBD1 (5 bases). The CDR3 loop is CASSYSGRQGRYTEAFF. CDR3 coding DNA: TGTGCCAGCAGTTACTCTGGGCGGCAGGGCCGGTACACTGAAGCTTTCTTT.